This TCR beta chain was obtained from a study of cytotoxic CD8 clonotypes in ibrutinib-treated CLL. The CDR3 loop spans 15 amino acids. The V gene end was trimmed by 4 bases and the J gene end by 3 bases; junction bases not matched to a gene: 8. Profiling relied on immunoSEQ multiplex PCR, and the TCRdb table lists in-frame clones only, not all of them. The sample consists of around 200,000 clones, about 75% of them appearing once. Specimen: PBMCs, collected after 12 months of ibrutinib treatment. The chain joins TRBV5-3 to TRBJ2-7; 9 bases line up with TRBD1. TRBV5-3 is designated an ORF whose function remains uncertain. The TCR originated in a human donor with chronic lymphocytic leukemia. The CDR3 region has the DNA TGTGCCAGAAGCATTGGGGACAGGGAGCTCTACGAGCAGTACTTC. Translation gives CARSIGDRELYEQYF.